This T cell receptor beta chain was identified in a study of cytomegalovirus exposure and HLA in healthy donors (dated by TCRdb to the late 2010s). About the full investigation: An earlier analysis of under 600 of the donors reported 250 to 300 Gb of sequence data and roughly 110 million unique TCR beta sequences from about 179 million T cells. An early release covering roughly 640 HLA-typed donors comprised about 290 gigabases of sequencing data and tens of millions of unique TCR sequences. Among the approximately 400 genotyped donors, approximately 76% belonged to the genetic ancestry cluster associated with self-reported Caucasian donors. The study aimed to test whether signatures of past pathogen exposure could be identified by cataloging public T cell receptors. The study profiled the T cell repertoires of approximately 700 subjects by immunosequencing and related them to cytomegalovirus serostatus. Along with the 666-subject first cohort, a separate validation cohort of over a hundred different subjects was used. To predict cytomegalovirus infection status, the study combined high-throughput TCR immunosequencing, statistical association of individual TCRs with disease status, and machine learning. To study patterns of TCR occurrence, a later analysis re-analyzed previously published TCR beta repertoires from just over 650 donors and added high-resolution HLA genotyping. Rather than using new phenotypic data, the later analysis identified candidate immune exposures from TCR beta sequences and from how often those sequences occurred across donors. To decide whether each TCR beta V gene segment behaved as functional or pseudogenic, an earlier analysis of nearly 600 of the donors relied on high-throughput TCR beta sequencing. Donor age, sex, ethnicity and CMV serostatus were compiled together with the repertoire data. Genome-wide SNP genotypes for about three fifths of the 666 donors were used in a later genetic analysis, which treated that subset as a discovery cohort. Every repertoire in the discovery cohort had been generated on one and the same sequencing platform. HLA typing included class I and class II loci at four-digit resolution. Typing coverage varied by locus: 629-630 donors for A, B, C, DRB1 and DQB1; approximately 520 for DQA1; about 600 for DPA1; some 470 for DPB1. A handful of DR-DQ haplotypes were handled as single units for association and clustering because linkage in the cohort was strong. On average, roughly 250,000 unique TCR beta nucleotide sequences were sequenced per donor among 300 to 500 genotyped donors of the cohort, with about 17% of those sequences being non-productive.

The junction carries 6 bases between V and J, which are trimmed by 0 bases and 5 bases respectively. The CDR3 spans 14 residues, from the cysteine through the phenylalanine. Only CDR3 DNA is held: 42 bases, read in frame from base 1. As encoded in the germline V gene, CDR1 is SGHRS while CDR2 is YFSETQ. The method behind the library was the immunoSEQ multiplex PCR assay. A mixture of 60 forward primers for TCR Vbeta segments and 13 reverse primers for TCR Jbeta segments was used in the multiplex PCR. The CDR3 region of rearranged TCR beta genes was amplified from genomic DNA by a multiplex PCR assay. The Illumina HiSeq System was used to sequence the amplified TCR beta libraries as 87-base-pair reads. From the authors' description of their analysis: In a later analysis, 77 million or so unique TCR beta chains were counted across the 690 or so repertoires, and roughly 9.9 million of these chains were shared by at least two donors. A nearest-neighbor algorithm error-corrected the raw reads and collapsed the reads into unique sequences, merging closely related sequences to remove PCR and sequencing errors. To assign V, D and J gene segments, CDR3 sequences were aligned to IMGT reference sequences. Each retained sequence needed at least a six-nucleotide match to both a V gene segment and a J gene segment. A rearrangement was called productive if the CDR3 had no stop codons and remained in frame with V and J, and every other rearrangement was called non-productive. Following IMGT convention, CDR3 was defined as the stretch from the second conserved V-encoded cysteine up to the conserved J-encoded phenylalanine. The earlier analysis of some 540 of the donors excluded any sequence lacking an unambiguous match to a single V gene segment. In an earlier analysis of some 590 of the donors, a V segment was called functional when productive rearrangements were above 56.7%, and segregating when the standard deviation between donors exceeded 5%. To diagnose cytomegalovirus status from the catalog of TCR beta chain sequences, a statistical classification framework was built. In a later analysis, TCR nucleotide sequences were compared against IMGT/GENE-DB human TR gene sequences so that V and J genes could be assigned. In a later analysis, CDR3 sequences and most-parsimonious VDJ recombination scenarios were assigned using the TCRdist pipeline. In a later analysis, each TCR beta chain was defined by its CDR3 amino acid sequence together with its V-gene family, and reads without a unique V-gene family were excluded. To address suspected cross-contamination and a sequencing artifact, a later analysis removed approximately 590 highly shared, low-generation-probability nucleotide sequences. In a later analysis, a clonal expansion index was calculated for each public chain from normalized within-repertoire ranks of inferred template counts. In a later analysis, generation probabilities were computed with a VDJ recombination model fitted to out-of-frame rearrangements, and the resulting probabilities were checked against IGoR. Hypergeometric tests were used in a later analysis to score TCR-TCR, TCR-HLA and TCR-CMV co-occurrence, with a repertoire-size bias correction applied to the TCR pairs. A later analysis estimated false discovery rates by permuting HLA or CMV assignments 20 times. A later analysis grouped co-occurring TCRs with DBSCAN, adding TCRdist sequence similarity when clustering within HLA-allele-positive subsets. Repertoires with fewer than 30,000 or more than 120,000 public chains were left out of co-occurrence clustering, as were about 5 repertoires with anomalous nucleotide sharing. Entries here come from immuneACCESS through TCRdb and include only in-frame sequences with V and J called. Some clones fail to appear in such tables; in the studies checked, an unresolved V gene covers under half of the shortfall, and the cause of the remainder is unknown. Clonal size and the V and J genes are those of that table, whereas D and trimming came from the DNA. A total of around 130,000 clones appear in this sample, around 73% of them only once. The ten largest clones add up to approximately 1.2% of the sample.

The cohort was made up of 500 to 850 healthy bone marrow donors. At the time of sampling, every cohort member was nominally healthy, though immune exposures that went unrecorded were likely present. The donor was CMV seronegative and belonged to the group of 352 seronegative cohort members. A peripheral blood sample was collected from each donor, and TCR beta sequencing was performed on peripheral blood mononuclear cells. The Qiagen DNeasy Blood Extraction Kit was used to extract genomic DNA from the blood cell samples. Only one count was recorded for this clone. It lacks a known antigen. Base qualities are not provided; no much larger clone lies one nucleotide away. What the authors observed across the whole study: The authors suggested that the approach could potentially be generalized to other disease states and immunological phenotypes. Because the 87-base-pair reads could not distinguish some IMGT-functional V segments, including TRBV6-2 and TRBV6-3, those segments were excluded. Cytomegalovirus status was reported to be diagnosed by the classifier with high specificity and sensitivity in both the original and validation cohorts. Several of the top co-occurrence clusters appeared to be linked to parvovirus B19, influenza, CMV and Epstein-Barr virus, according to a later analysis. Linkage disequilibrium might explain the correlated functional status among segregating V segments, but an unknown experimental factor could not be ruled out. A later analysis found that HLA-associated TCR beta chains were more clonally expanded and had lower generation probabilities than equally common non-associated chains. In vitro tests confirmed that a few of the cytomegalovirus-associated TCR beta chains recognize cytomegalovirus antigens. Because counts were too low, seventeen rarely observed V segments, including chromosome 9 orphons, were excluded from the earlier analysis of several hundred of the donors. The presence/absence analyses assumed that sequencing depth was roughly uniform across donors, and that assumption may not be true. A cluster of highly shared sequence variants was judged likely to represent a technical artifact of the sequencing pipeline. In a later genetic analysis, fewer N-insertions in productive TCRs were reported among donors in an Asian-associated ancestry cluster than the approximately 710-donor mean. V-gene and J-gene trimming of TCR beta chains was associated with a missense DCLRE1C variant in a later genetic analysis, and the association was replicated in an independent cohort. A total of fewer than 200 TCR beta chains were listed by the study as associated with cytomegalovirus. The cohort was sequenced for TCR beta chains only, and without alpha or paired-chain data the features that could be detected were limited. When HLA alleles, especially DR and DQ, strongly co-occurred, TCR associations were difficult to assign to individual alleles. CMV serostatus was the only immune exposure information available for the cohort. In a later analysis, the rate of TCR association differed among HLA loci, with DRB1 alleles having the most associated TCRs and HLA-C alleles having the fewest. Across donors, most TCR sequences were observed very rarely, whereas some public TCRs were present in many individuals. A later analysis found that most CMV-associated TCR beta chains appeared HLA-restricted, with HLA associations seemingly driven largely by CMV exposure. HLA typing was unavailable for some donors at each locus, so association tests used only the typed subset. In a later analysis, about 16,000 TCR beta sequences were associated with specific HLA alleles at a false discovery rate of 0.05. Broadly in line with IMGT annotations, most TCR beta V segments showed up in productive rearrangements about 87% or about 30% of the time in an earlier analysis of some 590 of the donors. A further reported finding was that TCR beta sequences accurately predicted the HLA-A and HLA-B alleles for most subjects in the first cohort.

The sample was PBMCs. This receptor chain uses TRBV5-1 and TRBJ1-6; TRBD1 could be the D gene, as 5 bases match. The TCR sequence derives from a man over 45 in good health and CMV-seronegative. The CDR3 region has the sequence CASSLGQNNSPLHF. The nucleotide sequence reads TGCGCCAGCAGCTTGGGACAGAATAATTCACCCCTCCACTTT.